Below are 8 T cell receptor beta chains sequenced from a single sample in a study of blood T cell repertoires in COVID-19. Profiling relied on immunoSEQ multiplex PCR, and the TCRdb table lists in-frame clones only, not all of them. The sample yields more than 300,000 clones, about 92% seen once. Material for sequencing was PBMCs or T cells enriched from blood (not recorded which). The source of these receptors is a woman aged 25 to 39 who had recovered from COVID-19.

Comment on this clone: The sample holds other DNA sequences that translate to the same CDR3. The rearrangement links TRBV5-1 to TRBJ1-6, with 9 bases aligning to TRBD1. V trimming: 4 bases; J trimming: 7 bases; junction bases outside the gene matches: 3. The germline gives CDR1 SGHRS, CDR2 YFSETQ. The CDR3 has 14 residues. CDR3 protein: CASSLGQGNSPLHF. Here the CDR3 DNA reads TGCGCCAGCAGCCTGGGACAGGGAAATTCACCCCTCCACTTT.

The V and J genes are TRBV4-2 and TRBJ2-4; the match to TRBD1 covers 10 bases. With 4 bases clipped from V and 5 bases from J, the junction kept 5 bases outside the gene matches. The CDR3 runs 15 residues. CDR1 and CDR2 (germline): LGHNA, YNFKEQ. The CDR3 region is CASSLETGGENIQYF. The CDR3 DNA follows: TGTGCCAGCAGCCTAGAGACAGGGGGCGAAAACATTCAGTACTTC.

The chain is built from TRBV18 and TRBJ2-1, with 9 bases identical to TRBD2. The CDR3 sequence is 12 residues long. Per the germline V gene, CDR1 is KGHSH and CDR2 is LQKENI. Trimming removed 3 bases from V and 14 bases from J; junction bases left unmatched: 5. The CDR3 DNA is TGTGCCAGCTCACCTTTAGCGGGAGAGGAGTTCTTC. Residues: CASSPLAGEEFF.

This chain connects TRBV29-1 to TRBJ1-1; D is perhaps TRBD1 (6 bases). This CDR3 comprises 13 residues. V gave up 7 bases and J gave up 0 bases, with 12 bases separating them. Per germline, CDR1 SQVTM and CDR2 ANQGSEA. The CDR3 region has the DNA TGCAGCGCCCGGACAGACATGAACACTGAAGCTTTCTTT. This codes for CSARTDMNTEAFF.

The DNA for the CDR3 is TGTGCCAGCAGTTTATTAGGTGGAGATGGCTACACCTTC. Translated, it gives CASSLLGGDGYTF. The rearrangement uses TRBV12-3 or TRBV12-4 and TRBJ1-2, with D hard to call. CDR3 length: 13 residues. V dropped 2 bases and J dropped 6 bases, with 10 bases sitting between them.

Comments on this clone: Other DNA sequences within the sample encode an identical CDR3. This sequence joins TRBV18 and TRBJ1-4; D ambiguous. In germline, CDR1 is KGHSH, CDR2 LQKENI. The CDR3 runs to 14 residues. V lost 1 base to trimming and J lost 8 bases, with 11 bases between them. CDR3 DNA: TGTGCCAGCTCACCACTTCCGGGTTACGAAAAACTGTTTTTT. Encoded protein: CASSPLPGYEKLFF. Combining the CDR3 with reference TRBV18 and TRBJ1-4 gives the whole variable domain NAGVMQNPRHLVRRRGQEARLRCSPMKGHSHVYWYRQLPEEGLKFMVYLQKENIIDESGMPKERFSAEFPKEGPSILRIQQVVRGDSAAYFCASSPLPGYEKLFFGSGTQLSVL.

DNA of the CDR3: TGTGCCAGCAGGGACAGGGGGAACACCGGGGAGCTGTTTTTT. It yields the protein CASRDRGNTGELFF. V is TRBV9 and J is TRBJ2-2; 9 positions match TRBD1. The junction had 0 bases not matched to a gene; V was cut back by 5 bases and J by 1 base. CDR1 is SGDLS, CDR2 YYNGEE, per germline. The CDR3 sequence is 14 residues long.

The chain couples TRBV28 to TRBJ2-7; no clear D gene. V was trimmed by 10 bases and J by 3 bases, leaving 13 bases between them. The CDR3 is made up of 12 amino acids. Germline CDR1 is MDHEN and CDR2 is SYDVKM. The DNA for the CDR3 is TGTGCCACCTTTTCTCCGGGCTACGAGCAGTACTTC. It codes for CATFSPGYEQYF.